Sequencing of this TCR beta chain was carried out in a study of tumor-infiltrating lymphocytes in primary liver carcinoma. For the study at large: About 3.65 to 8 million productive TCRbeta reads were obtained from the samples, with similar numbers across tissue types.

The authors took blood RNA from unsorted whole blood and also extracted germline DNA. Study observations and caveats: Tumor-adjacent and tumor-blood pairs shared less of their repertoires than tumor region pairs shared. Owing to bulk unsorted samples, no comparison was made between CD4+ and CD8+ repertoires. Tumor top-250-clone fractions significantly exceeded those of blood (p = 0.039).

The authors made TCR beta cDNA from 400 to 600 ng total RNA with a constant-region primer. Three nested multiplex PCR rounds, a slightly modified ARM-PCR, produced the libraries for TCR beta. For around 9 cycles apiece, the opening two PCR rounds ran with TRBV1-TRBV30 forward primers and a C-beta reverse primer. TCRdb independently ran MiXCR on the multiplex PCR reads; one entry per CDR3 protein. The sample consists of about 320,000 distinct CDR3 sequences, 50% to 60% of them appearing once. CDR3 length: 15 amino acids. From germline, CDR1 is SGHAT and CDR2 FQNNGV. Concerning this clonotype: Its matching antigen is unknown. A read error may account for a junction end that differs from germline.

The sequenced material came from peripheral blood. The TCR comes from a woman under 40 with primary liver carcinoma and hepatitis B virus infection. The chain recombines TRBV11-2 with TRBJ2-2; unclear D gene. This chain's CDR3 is CASTSRPLNTWELFF. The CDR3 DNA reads TGTGCCAGCACCTCGAGGCCCCTGAACACCTGGGAGCTGTTTTTT.